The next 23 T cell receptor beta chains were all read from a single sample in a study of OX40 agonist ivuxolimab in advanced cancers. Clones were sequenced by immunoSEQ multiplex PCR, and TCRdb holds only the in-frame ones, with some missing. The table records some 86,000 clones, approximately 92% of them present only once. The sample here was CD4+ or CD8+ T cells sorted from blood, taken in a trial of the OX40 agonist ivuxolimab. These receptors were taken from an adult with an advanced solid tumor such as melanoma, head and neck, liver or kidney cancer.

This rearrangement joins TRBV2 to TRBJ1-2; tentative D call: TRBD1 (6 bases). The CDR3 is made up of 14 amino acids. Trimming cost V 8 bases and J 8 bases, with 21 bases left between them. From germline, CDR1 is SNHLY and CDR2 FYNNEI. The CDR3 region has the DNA TGTGCCAGCGGGTTATCTCAGGGGCTAAGAGGCTACACCTTC. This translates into CASGLSQGLRGYTF.

The CDR3 here is CASSFDGTGNTDTQYF. The CDR3 DNA follows: TGTGCCAGCAGCTTTGACGGGACAGGCAACACAGATACGCAGTATTTT. The gene calls are TRBV5-4 and TRBJ2-3; 8 nucleotides line up with TRBD1. The ends lost 2 bases at V and 2 bases at J; junction bases unmatched: 7. The CDR3 has 16 amino acids. Germline V lookup: CDR1 SGHNT, CDR2 YYREEE (reference sequence).

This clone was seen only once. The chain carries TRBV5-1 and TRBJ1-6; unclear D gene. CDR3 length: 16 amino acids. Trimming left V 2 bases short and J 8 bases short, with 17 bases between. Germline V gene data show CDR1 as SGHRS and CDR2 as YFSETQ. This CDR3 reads CASSLMAGSVDSPLHF. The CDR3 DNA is TGCGCCAGCAGCTTAATGGCGGGGTCGGTCGATTCACCCCTCCACTTT.

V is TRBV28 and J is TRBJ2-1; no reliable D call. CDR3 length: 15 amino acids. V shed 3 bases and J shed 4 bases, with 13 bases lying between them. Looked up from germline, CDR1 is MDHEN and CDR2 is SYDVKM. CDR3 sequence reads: CASSFPLSRYNEQFF. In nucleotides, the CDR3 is TGTGCCAGCAGTTTCCCCCTAAGCAGGTACAATGAGCAGTTCTTC.

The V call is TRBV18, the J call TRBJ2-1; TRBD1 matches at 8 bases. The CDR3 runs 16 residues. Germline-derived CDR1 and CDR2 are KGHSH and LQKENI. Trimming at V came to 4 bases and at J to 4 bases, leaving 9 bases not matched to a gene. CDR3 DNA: TGTGCCAGCTCACGGGGACAGGACGTAAAGTACAATGAGCAGTTCTTC. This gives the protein CASSRGQDVKYNEQFF.

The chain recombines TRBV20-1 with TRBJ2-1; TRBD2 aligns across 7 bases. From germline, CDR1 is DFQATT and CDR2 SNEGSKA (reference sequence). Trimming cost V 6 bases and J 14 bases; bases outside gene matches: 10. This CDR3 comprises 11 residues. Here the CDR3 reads CSARRAGAEFF. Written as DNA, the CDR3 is TGCAGTGCCCGACGGGCGGGAGCTGAGTTCTTC.

CDR3 amino acids: CASSFVINQPQHF. The CDR3 bases are TGTGCCAGCAGTTTTGTGATCAATCAGCCCCAGCATTTT. J is TRBJ1-5 and V is TRBV27; D unclear. V lost 3 bases and J lost 3, with 6 bases in between. CDR3 length equals 13 residues. The germline V gene encodes CDR1 MNHEY and CDR2 SMNVEV (reference sequence).

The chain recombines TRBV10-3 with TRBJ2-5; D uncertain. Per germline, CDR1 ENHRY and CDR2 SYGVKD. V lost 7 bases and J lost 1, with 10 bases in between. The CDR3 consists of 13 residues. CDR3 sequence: CAITADIQETQYF. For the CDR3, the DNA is TGTGCCATCACGGCGGATATCCAAGAGACCCAGTACTTC.

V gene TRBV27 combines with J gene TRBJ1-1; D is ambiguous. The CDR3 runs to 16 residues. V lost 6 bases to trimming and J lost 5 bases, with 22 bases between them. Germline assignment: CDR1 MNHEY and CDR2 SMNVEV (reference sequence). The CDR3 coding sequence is TGTGCCAGCAGCCTGAATTTCGTGGACCGGGCGACTGAAGCTTTCTTT. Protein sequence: CASSLNFVDRATEAFF.

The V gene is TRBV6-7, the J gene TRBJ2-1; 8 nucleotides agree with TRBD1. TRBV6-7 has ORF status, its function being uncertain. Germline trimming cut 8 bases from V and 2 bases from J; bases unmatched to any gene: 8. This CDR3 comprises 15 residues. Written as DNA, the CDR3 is TGTGCCAGCGGACCTGACAGGGGACCCTACAATGAGCAGTTCTTC. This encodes CASGPDRGPYNEQFF.

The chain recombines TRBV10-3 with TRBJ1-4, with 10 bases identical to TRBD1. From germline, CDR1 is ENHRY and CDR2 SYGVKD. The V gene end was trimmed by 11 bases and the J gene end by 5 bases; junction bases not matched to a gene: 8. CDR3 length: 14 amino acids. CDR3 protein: CAVRRQGANEKLFF. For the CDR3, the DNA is TGTGCCGTCCGCCGACAGGGGGCGAATGAAAAACTGTTTTTT.

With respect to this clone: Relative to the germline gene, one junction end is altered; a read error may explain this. The CDR3 DNA reads as TGTGCCATCATGGGGGTTGGGGCCAACGTCCGGACTTTC. It translates to CAIMGVGANVRTF. The V gene is TRBV10-3, the J gene TRBJ2-6, with D possibly being TRBD1 or TRBD2 (5 bases each). From germline, CDR1 is ENHRY and CDR2 SYGVKD. CDR3 length equals 13 residues.

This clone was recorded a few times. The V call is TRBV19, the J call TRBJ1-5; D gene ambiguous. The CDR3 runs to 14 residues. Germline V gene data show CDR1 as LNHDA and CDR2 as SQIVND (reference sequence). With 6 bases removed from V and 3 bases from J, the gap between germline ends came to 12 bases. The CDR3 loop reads CASRLAGINQPQHF. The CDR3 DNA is TGTGCCAGTAGACTCGCAGGTATCAATCAGCCCCAGCATTTT.

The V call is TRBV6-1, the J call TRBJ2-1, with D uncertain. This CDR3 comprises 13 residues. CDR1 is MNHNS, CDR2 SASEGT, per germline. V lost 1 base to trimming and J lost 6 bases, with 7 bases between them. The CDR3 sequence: CASSEGSLNEQFF. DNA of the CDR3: TGTGCCAGCAGTGAAGGTTCCCTCAATGAGCAGTTCTTC.

The CDR3 nucleotides are TGTGCCAGCTCACTTCCTATGGGACAGAACACTGAAGCTTTCTTT. It yields the protein CASSLPMGQNTEAFF. V gene TRBV18 combines with J gene TRBJ1-1; possible D gene TRBD1, 6 bases. CDR1 is KGHSH and CDR2 is LQKENI in the germline V gene. With 4 bases removed from V and 1 base from J, the gap between germline ends came to 13 bases. The CDR3 sequence is 15 residues long.

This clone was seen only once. The CDR3 loop is CASSFGRGWGSVSTDTQYF. The DNA of the CDR3 is TGTGCCAGCAGTTTCGGGCGGGGTTGGGGCAGTGTGAGCACAGATACGCAGTATTTT. The chain uses TRBV27 and TRBJ2-3; maybe TRBD2 (6 bases). V was cut by 3 bases and J by 0 bases, with 22 bases left in between. The CDR3 sequence is 19 residues long. CDR1 and CDR2 from the germline V gene are MNHEY and SMNVEV (reference sequence).

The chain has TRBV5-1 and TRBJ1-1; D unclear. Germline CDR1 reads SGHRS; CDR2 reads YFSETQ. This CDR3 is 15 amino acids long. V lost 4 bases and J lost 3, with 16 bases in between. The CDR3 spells CASSPSGVSYTEAFF. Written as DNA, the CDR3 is TGCGCCAGCAGCCCTTCCGGGGTTTCGTACACTGAAGCTTTCTTT.

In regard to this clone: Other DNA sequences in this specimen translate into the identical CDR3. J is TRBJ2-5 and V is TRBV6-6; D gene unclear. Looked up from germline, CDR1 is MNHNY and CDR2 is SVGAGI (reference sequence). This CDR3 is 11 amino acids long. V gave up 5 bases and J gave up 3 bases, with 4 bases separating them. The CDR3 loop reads CASSHEETQYF. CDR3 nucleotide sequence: TGTGCCAGCAGTCATGAAGAGACCCAGTACTTC.

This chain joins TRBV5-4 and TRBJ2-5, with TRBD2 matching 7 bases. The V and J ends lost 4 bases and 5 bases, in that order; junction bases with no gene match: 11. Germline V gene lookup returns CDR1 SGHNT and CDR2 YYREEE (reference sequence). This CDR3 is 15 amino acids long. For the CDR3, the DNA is TGTGCCAGCAGCCCATGGGGGGGTTTTTGGGAGACCCAGTACTTC. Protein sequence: CASSPWGGFWETQYF.

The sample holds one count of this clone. This CDR3 reads CASSMVGTYEQYF. Written as DNA, the CDR3 is TGTGCCAGTAGTATGGTGGGGACCTACGAGCAGTACTTC. This chain uses TRBV19 with TRBJ2-7; no firm D call. The CDR3 is made up of 13 amino acids. The V gene's germline CDR1 is LNHDA and CDR2 SQIVND (reference sequence). V lost 3 bases to trimming and J lost 2 bases, with 8 bases between them.

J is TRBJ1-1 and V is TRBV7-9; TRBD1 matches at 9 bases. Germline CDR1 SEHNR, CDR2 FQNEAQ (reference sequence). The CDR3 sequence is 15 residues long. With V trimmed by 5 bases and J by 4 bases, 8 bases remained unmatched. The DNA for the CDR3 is TGTGCCAGCAGCCCGACAGGGGGTCACGGCACTGAAGCTTTCTTT. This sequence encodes CASSPTGGHGTEAFF.

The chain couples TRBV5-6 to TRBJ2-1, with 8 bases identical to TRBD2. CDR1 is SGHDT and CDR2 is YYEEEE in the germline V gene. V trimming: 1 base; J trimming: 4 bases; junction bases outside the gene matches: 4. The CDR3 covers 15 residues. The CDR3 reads CASSLLSGSYNEQFF. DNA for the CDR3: TGTGCCAGCAGCTTGCTGAGCGGGAGTTACAATGAGCAGTTCTTC.

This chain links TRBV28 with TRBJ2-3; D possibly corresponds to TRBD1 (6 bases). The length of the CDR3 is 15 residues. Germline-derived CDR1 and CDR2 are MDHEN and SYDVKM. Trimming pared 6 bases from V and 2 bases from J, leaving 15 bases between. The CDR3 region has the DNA TGTGCCAGCAGGCCCTACGGGACAAACACAGATACGCAGTATTTT. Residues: CASRPYGTNTDTQYF.